Following are 32 T cell receptor beta chains from one sample sequenced in a study of cytomegalovirus exposure and HLA in healthy donors. A multiplex PCR was run with 60 Vbeta primers and 13 Jbeta primers. Some clones are missing from TCRdb's copy, which holds only in-frame ones; the method was immunoSEQ multiplex PCR. The table records about 200,000 clones, more than 75% of them present only once. Sequenced material: PBMCs. Receptor source: a man aged 25 to 40 in good health and CMV-seronegative.

The rearrangement joins TRBV15 to TRBJ2-5; the match to TRBD1 covers 7 bases. CDR3 length: 18 residues. CDR1 is LNHNV and CDR2 is YYDKDF in the germline V gene (reference sequence). The junction had 10 bases not matched to a gene; V was cut back by 0 bases and J by 0 bases. CDR3 nucleotides: TGTGCCACCAGCAGAGATAGGGGGACAGTTAGGTACCAAGAGACCCAGTACTTC. Translating gives CATSRDRGTVRYQETQYF.

This clone has a single count. J is TRBJ1-1 and V is TRBV2, with 9 bases aligning to TRBD1. Germline V CDR1 and CDR2: SNHLY, FYNNEI. Trimming at V came to 5 bases and at J to 7 bases, leaving 8 bases not matched to a gene. The CDR3 consists of 14 residues. In DNA, the CDR3 is TGTGCCAGCAGTCCCGGGACAGGGCTGGGTGAAGCTTTCTTT. This encodes CASSPGTGLGEAFF. The variable domain in full, with the rest retrieved from reference TRBV2 and TRBJ1-1, is EPEVTQTPSHQVTQMGQEVILRCVPISNHLYFYWYRQILGQKVEFLVSFYNNEISEKSEIFDDQFSVERPDGSNFTLKIRSTKLEDSAMYFCASSPGTGLGEAFFGQGTRLTVV.

This clone was seen just once. The chain carries TRBV28 and TRBJ2-5, with 9 positions matching TRBD1. From germline, CDR1 is MDHEN and CDR2 SYDVKM. V dropped 8 bases and J dropped 14; count of bases not matched to a gene: 21. This CDR3 region has 15 residues. The CDR3 region has the DNA TGTGCCAGCTCAACGGCGGGACAGGGTGAGAGGGGTGGCTACTTC. Translated: CASSTAGQGERGGYF. Variable domain in full (rest from reference TRBV28 and TRBJ2-5): DVKVTQSSRYLVKRTGEKVFLECVQDMDHENMFWYRQDPGLGLRLIYFSYDVKMKEKGDIPEGYSVSREKKERFSLILESASTNQTSMYLCASSTAGQGERGGYFGPGTRLLVL.

This sequence joins TRBV4-1 and TRBJ1-5, with 7 bases aligning to TRBD1. CDR3 length equals 18 residues. V was clipped by 1 base and J by 6 bases; unmatched bases: 15. CDR1 and CDR2 from the germline V gene are MGHRA and YSYEKL. The CDR3 nucleotides are TGCGCCAGCAGCCAAGGAGTACAGGGGTTAAGGTCGTCTCAGCCCCAGCATTTT. It specifies CASSQGVQGLRSSQPQHF.

V usage is TRBV7-2 and J usage is TRBJ2-3, with D tentatively TRBD2 (5 bases). The CDR3 is made up of 12 amino acids. Between the trimmed V and J ends, which lost 5 bases and 6 bases, there was a span of 9 bases. Germline assignment: CDR1 SGHTA and CDR2 FQGNSA. The CDR3 DNA sequence: TGTGCCAGCAGCCCGAGAGGGGATACGCAGTATTTT. Protein sequence: CASSPRGDTQYF.

V gene TRBV28 combines with J gene TRBJ2-7, with TRBD1 as a possible D gene (6 bases). V was clipped by 6 bases and J by 3 bases, with 15 bases between them. Germline V gene sequence: CDR1 MDHEN, CDR2 SYDVKM. CDR3 size: 14 residues. Here the CDR3 reads CASRTQGYLYEQYF. Written as DNA, the CDR3 is TGTGCCAGCAGGACACAGGGATATCTCTACGAGCAGTACTTC. The full variable domain, in which reference TRBV28 and TRBJ2-7 provide the parts outside the CDR3, is DVKVTQSSRYLVKRTGEKVFLECVQDMDHENMFWYRQDPGLGLRLIYFSYDVKMKEKGDIPEGYSVSREKKERFSLILESASTNQTSMYLCASRTQGYLYEQYFGPGTRLTVT.

The chain employs TRBV5-1 and TRBJ2-3; tentative D call: TRBD2 (5 bases). With 6 bases removed from V and 2 bases from J, the gap between germline ends came to 16 bases. Germline loops: CDR1 SGHRS, CDR2 YFSETQ. The CDR3 runs to 15 residues. The CDR3 region is CASNVGGSPTDTQYF. In DNA, the CDR3 is TGCGCCAGCAATGTGGGCGGGTCGCCCACAGATACGCAGTATTTT.

The chain combines TRBV4-1 with TRBJ2-7; tentative D call: TRBD2 (6 bases). The CDR3 extends over 16 amino acids. V gave up 1 base and J gave up 1 base, with 14 bases separating them. Germline loops: CDR1 MGHRA, CDR2 YSYEKL. In DNA, the CDR3 is TGCGCCAGCAGCCAAGGGGTGGACGGGACTTCCTACGAGCAGTACTTC. Its translation is CASSQGVDGTSYEQYF.

The chain links TRBV28 to TRBJ1-2; D may be TRBD1 (6 bases). Germline V gives CDR1 MDHEN, CDR2 SYDVKM. V lost 4 bases and J 4 bases, leaving 19 bases between the germline ends. The CDR3 is made up of 16 amino acids. CDR3 coding DNA: TGTGCCAGCAGTTACGGACAGAACATCAGGATCTATGGCTACACCTTC. Translated, it gives CASSYGQNIRIYGYTF.

The rearrangement uses TRBV11-2 and TRBJ1-2; 7 bases agree with TRBD1. CDR3 size: 13 residues. With V trimmed by 4 bases and J by 3 bases, 2 bases remained unmatched. Germline CDR1 is SGHAT and CDR2 is FQNNGV. The DNA of the CDR3 is TGTGCCAGCAGCTATACAGGGGACTATGGCTACACCTTC. It yields the protein CASSYTGDYGYTF.

The V and J genes are TRBV9 and TRBJ2-3, with TRBD2 matching over 12 bases. The V gene end was trimmed by 9 bases and the J gene end by 8 bases; junction bases not matched to a gene: 10. Germline lookup yields CDR1 SGDLS and CDR2 YYNGEE. CDR3 length: 14 amino acids. The DNA of the CDR3 is TGTGCCACGCGGCTAGCGGGAGGGCCGGGTACGCAGTATTTT. Translated, it gives CATRLAGGPGTQYF.

J is TRBJ2-2 and V is TRBV11-2; TRBD1 aligns across 8 bases. From germline, CDR1 is SGHAT and CDR2 FQNNGV. The CDR3 consists of 17 residues. The V gene end was trimmed by 2 bases and the J gene end by 4 bases; junction bases not matched to a gene: 9. The CDR3 DNA reads as TGTGCCAGCAGCTTACGCCGGACAGGGTTAGTCACCGGGGAGCTGTTTTTT. Its protein product is CASSLRRTGLVTGELFF. Together with reference TRBV11-2 and TRBJ2-2, the CDR3 gives the full variable domain: EAGVAQSPRYKIIEKRQSVAFWCNPISGHATLYWYQQILGQGPKLLIQFQNNGVVDDSQLPKDRFSAERLKGVDSTLKIQPAKLEDSAVYLCASSLRRTGLVTGELFFGEGSRLTVL.

This chain connects TRBV7-2 to TRBJ2-2; the D is unclear. This CDR3 has 13 residues. Per germline, CDR1 SGHTA and CDR2 FQGNSA. V was shortened by 1 base and J by 6 bases, with 6 bases between the two germline ends. CDR3 sequence: CASSLGGSGELFF. The CDR3 bases are TGTGCCAGCAGCTTAGGAGGATCCGGGGAGCTGTTTTTT.

This chain links TRBV18 with TRBJ2-2, with D unclear. CDR3 length: 14 amino acids. Germline V CDR1 and CDR2: KGHSH, LQKENI. V gave up 4 bases and J gave up 3 bases, with 9 bases separating them. In DNA form, the CDR3 reads TGTGCCAGCTCACTAAGAGGCGACACCGGGGAGCTGTTTTTT. Translated, it gives CASSLRGDTGELFF.

This chain's CDR3 is CASSLAGWQEETQYF. The CDR3 DNA sequence: TGTGCCAGCAGCTTAGCGGGCTGGCAGGAAGAGACCCAGTACTTC. The rearrangement uses TRBV7-9 and TRBJ2-5; D gene uncertain. V was shortened by 0 bases and J by 3 bases, with 11 bases between the two germline ends. This CDR3 spans 15 amino acids. CDR1 SEHNR and CDR2 FQNEAQ come from the germline V gene (reference sequence).

The rearrangement links TRBV6-4 to TRBJ1-2; possibly TRBD1 for D (6 bases). The V and J ends lost 1 base and 8 bases respectively, with 11 bases between them. The CDR3 contains 13 residues. The germline V gene has CDR1 MRHNA and CDR2 SNTAGT. The CDR3 protein is CASSDWGGQGYTF. CDR3 DNA sequence: TGTGCCAGCAGTGACTGGGGGGGCCAAGGCTACACCTTC.

The chain has TRBV7-2 and TRBJ1-5; the D gene is possibly TRBD1 (5 bases). CDR1 SGHTA and CDR2 FQGNSA come from the germline V gene. V lost 4 bases and J 5 bases, leaving 12 bases between the germline ends. This CDR3 comprises 14 residues. The CDR3 protein is CASSSGWFDQPQHF. In nucleotides, the CDR3 is TGTGCCAGCAGCTCAGGGTGGTTTGATCAGCCCCAGCATTTT.

The table lists this clone with a count of one. The chain employs TRBV21-1 and TRBJ2-7; the table's D call of TRBD2 was not tested on the DNA. TRBV21-1 is noted as a pseudogene. The CDR3 sequence is 16 residues long. CDR3 in amino acids: CASSKRIGNSSYEQYF. CDR3 coding DNA: TGTGCCAGCAGCAAACGCATCGGGAACAGTTCGTACGAGCAGTACTTC.

The rearrangement joins TRBV27 to TRBJ2-3; no clear D. Germline V CDR1 and CDR2: MNHEY, SMNVEV (reference sequence). This CDR3 comprises 14 residues. Trimming left V 3 bases short and J 2 bases short, with 9 bases between. The CDR3 coding sequence is TGTGCCAGCAGTTTCTACCCTTCCACAGATACGCAGTATTTT. Protein sequence: CASSFYPSTDTQYF.

The rearrangement uses TRBV14 and TRBJ2-3, with 7 bases aligning to TRBD2. There are 14 residues in the CDR3. Unmatched junction bases numbered 10, after V lost 0 bases and J lost 13 bases. CDR1 and CDR2 from the germline V gene are SGHDN and FVKESK. The CDR3 nucleotides read TGTGCCAGCAGCCAAGAAGTCTGGGCGGGAGTGAAGTATTTT. Translated: CASSQEVWAGVKYF.

This chain links TRBV13 with TRBJ2-7, with 9 bases lining up with TRBD1. The CDR3 is made up of 15 amino acids. CDR1 and CDR2 from the germline V gene are PRHDT and FYEKMQ (reference sequence). V was pared by 2 bases and J by 4 bases, with 6 bases of the junction left unmatched. The CDR3: CASSLFTGGGYEQYF. The CDR3 DNA reads TGTGCCAGCAGCTTATTCACAGGGGGCGGGTACGAGCAGTACTTC. Variable domain in full (rest from reference TRBV13 and TRBJ2-7): AAGVIQSPRHLIKEKRETATLKCYPIPRHDTVYWYQQGPGQDPQFLISFYEKMQSDKGSIPDRFSAQQFSDYHSELNMSSLELGDSALYFCASSLFTGGGYEQYFGPGTRLTVT.

This chain's CDR3 is CASSEVRARSNQPQHF. The CDR3 region has the DNA TGTGCCAGCAGTGAAGTCAGGGCGAGGAGCAATCAGCCCCAGCATTTT. The V and J genes are TRBV2 and TRBJ1-5; D is perhaps TRBD1 (5 bases). Germline CDR1 SNHLY, CDR2 FYNNEI. The CDR3 sequence is 16 residues long. V lost 1 base to trimming and J lost 1 base, with 11 bases between them. The full variable domain, rest sourced from reference TRBV2 and TRBJ1-5, is EPEVTQTPSHQVTQMGQEVILRCVPISNHLYFYWYRQILGQKVEFLVSFYNNEISEKSEIFDDQFSVERPDGSNFTLKIRSTKLEDSAMYFCASSEVRARSNQPQHFGDGTRLSIL.

This clone was picked up a small number of times. This chain links TRBV28 with TRBJ2-5; weak D call: TRBD2 (7 bases). In germline, CDR1 is MDHEN, CDR2 SYDVKM. V shed 1 base and J shed 0 bases, with 12 bases lying between them. This CDR3 has 16 residues. CDR3 sequence (DNA): TGTGCCAGCAGTTTATCTCTAGGGGGGGACCAAGAGACCCAGTACTTC. This translates into CASSLSLGGDQETQYF.

V gene TRBV19 combines with J gene TRBJ2-7, with a weak D call TRBD1 (6 bases). The CDR3 is 12 residues long. The germline V gene has CDR1 LNHDA and CDR2 SQIVND (reference sequence). V was trimmed by 9 bases and J by 3 bases, leaving 12 bases between them. CDR3 region: CASGQFDYEQYF. The CDR3 DNA reads TGTGCCAGCGGACAGTTCGACTACGAGCAGTACTTC. Together with reference TRBV19 and TRBJ2-7, the CDR3 gives the full variable domain: DGGITQSPKYLFRKEGQNVTLSCEQNLNHDAMYWYRQDPGQGLRLIYYSQIVNDFQKGDIAEGYSVSREKKESFPLTVTSAQKNPTAFYLCASGQFDYEQYFGPGTRLTVT.

V is TRBV29-1 and J is TRBJ2-3; a possible D gene is TRBD1 (6 bases). Trimming took 6 bases from V and 2 from J, leaving 12 bases between them. The CDR3 is 13 residues long. Germline V lookup: CDR1 SQVTM, CDR2 ANQGSEA. CDR3 DNA sequence: TGCAGCGTCCGTGGACAGTACACAGATACGCAGTATTTT. It encodes CSVRGQYTDTQYF.

The chain combines TRBV9 with TRBJ1-2; perhaps TRBD1 as D (5 bases). Germline assignment: CDR1 SGDLS and CDR2 YYNGEE. Trimming pared 3 bases from V and 5 bases from J, leaving 8 bases between. This CDR3 is 12 amino acids long. The CDR3 DNA reads TGTGCCAGCAGCGCCCCAGGGTATGGCTACACCTTC. Amino acid sequence: CASSAPGYGYTF.

The J gene is TRBJ2-1, the V gene TRBV10-3; TRBD1 matches 10 bases. Losses at the gene ends were 5 bases for V and 6 bases for J; bases not matched to a gene: 7. Per germline, CDR1 ENHRY and CDR2 SYGVKD. This CDR3 has 15 amino acids. The CDR3 bases are TGTGCCATCAGTCGGGGGACAGGGGATGTCAATGAGCAGTTCTTC. It specifies CAISRGTGDVNEQFF.

The chain has TRBV7-2 and TRBJ2-3, with 10 bases lining up with TRBD2. Germline values: CDR1 SGHTA, CDR2 FQGNSA. The CDR3 totals 16 residues. The V gene end was trimmed by 5 bases and the J gene end by 2 bases; junction bases not matched to a gene: 7. The CDR3 DNA sequence: TGTGCCAGCAGCCCTTCACTAGCGGGGCCCACAGATACGCAGTATTTT. Translated, it gives CASSPSLAGPTDTQYF.

This CDR3 reads CASSPQGLALYEQYF. CDR3 in DNA: TGTGCCAGCAGCCCCCAGGGACTAGCGCTCTACGAGCAGTACTTC. The chain joins TRBV5-6 to TRBJ2-7, with TRBD2 matching 10 bases. V lost 4 bases to trimming and J lost 3 bases; unmatched junction nucleotides: 7. This CDR3 comprises 15 residues. Germline V lookup: CDR1 SGHDT, CDR2 YYEEEE. The whole variable domain, remainder taken from reference TRBV5-6 and TRBJ2-7, is DAGVTQSPTHLIKTRGQQVTLRCSPKSGHDTVSWYQQALGQGPQFIFQYYEEEERQRGNFPDRFSGHQFPNYSSELNVNALLLGDSALYLCASSPQGLALYEQYFGPGTRLTVT.

The chain carries TRBV5-4 and TRBJ1-2, with D possibly TRBD1 on 5 matching bases. CDR3 length: 14 amino acids. With 1 base removed from V and 4 bases from J, the gap between germline ends came to 11 bases. From germline, CDR1 is SGHNT and CDR2 YYREEE (reference sequence). CDR3 protein: CASSLRGGSYGYTF. Here the CDR3 DNA reads TGTGCCAGCAGCTTGCGGGGGGGGTCCTATGGCTACACCTTC.

The V gene is TRBV29-1, the J gene TRBJ2-1; possibly TRBD2 for D (6 bases). Germline assignment: CDR1 SQVTM and CDR2 ANQGSEA. V lost 0 bases, J lost 9 bases, and 12 bases lay in between. The CDR3 spans 13 residues. The CDR3 protein is CSVEDQEGTEQFF. Written as DNA, the CDR3 is TGCAGCGTTGAAGATCAGGAGGGTACTGAGCAGTTCTTC.

V and J are TRBV30 and TRBJ2-7, with TRBD1 matching 10 bases. In germline, CDR1 is GTSNPN, CDR2 SVGIG (reference sequence). V trimming: 8 bases; J trimming: 2 bases; junction bases outside the gene matches: 6. The CDR3 length is 13 residues. The CDR3 nucleotides are TGTGCCCGTGCCGGGACAGGGGCCTACGAGCAGTACTTC. Translated, it gives CARAGTGAYEQYF. Looking up the rest from reference TRBV30 and TRBJ2-7 gives the full variable domain: SQTIHQWPATLVQPVGSPLSLECTVEGTSNPNLYWYRQAAGRGLQLLFYSVGIGQISSEVPQNLSASRPQDRQFILSSKKLLLSDSGFYLCARAGTGAYEQYFGPGTRLTVT.